The source of this T cell receptor beta chain is a study of molecular identifiers for immune sequencing clone quantification. Previously reported methods and listed TCR primers produced the bulk TCR libraries. TCRdb passed the PCR reads through MiXCR, listing each CDR3 protein once. The table records 600,000 to 650,000 distinct CDR3 sequences, 15% to 20% of them present only once. Germline lookup yields CDR1 GTSNPN and CDR2 SVGIG (reference sequence). J was trimmed by 0 bases and V by 4 bases; bases with no gene match: 8. The CDR3 loop spans 15 amino acids. This sequence joins TRBV30 and TRBJ1-1, with 7 bases lining up with TRBD1. The receptor comes from a human donor in good health. Some libraries in this study had Jurkat cell RNA spiked in. Sequenced input: naive CD8+ T cells from blood, with Jurkat cell RNA spiked in. Subset specified: FACS-sorted CD8+CD4-CCR7+CD45RA+ naive T cells. The CDR3 DNA sequence: TGTGCCTGGAACTACAGGGGAACCATGAACACTGAAGCTTTCTTT. Its protein product is CAWNYRGTMNTEAFF.